This TCR beta chain stems from a study of OX40 agonist ivuxolimab in advanced cancers. The overall study: Patients were dosed with the agonistic anti-OX40 (CD134) antibody ivuxolimab.

Assay used: immunoSEQ multiplex PCR; TCRdb lists only in-frame clones, some missing. The table records 70,000 to 95,000 clones, 90% to 95% of them present only once. A note on this clone: Its antigen is unknown.

Notes on the study in general: The work left the antigen specificity of expanded peripheral T cells undetermined. Mean expanded clone counts were higher in CD8+ than CD4+ T cells. The CD4+ and CD8+ T cells in the blood had expanded clonally by week 6 at 0.1 to 3.0 mg/kg.

The clonotype was recovered from an adult with an advanced solid tumor such as melanoma, head and neck, liver or kidney cancer. The sample here was CD4+ or CD8+ T cells sorted from blood, taken in a trial of the OX40 agonist ivuxolimab.

The CDR3 DNA sequence: TGTGCCAGCCTTTCCACCCGAGGGGCAGTTCCTTACTTC. Translation: CASLSTRGAVPYF. The J gene is TRBJ2-7, the V gene TRBV6-5; possibly TRBD1 or TRBD2 for D (5 bases each). Germline-derived CDR1 and CDR2 are MNHEY and SVGAGI. The CDR3 is made up of 13 amino acids. Trimming took off 8 bases at V and 13 bases at J, with 24 bases between the two ends.